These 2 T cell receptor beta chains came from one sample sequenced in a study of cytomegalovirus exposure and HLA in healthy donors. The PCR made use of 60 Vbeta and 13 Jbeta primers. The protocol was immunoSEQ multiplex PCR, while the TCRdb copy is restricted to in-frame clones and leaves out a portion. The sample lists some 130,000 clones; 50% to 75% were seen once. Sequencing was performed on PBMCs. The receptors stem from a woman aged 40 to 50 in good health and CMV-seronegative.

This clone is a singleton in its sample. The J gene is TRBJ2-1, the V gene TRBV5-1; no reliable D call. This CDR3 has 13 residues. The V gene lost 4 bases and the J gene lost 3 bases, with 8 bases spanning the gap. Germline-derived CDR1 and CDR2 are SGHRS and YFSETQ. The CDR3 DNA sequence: TGCGCCAGCAGCCCGGTGCTCTACAATGAGCAGTTCTTC. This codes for CASSPVLYNEQFF.

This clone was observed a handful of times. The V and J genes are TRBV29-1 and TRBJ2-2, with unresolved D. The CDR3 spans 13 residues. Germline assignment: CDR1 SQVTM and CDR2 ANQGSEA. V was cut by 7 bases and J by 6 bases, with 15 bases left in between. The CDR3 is CSATPGVAGELFF. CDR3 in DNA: TGCAGCGCGACGCCTGGAGTTGCCGGGGAGCTGTTTTTT.